This passage covers 30 T cell receptor beta chains from one sample sequenced in a study of T-cell memory formation after mild COVID-19. TCRdb re-called the 5' RACE reads with MiXCR, one entry per CDR3 protein. The table shows approximately 400,000 distinct CDR3 sequences, with 24% occurring only once. Sequencing input: PBMCs or a T cell subset sorted from them (not recorded which). Receptors were obtained from an adult woman who had mild COVID-19 (a few samples of this study predate the infection). Cell type and time point are not known.

The chain recombines TRBV5-6 with TRBJ2-1; the D is unclear. There are 16 residues in the CDR3. V was cut by 4 bases and J by 4 bases, with 18 bases left in between. Germline lookup yields CDR1 SGHDT and CDR2 YYEEEE. Here the CDR3 DNA reads TGTGCCAGCAGCCCTCGTCGCCTGACCCTTTACAATGAGCAGTTCTTC. As protein: CASSPRRLTLYNEQFF.

This clonotype turned up a few times. The V call is TRBV19, the J call TRBJ1-5; D uncertain. Trimming took 10 bases from V and 0 from J, leaving 16 bases between them. The CDR3 loop spans 15 amino acids. The V gene's germline CDR1 is LNHDA and CDR2 SQIVND (reference sequence). The CDR3 DNA reads TGTGCCACCCTAGACATACCAAATAGCAATCAGCCCCAGCATTTT. Its protein product is CATLDIPNSNQPQHF.

The chain is built from TRBV7-9 and TRBJ2-5, with TRBD2 identical over 8 bases. Germline CDR1 is SEHNR and CDR2 is FQNEAQ (reference sequence). The CDR3 loop spans 17 amino acids. Losses at the gene ends were 2 bases for V and 2 bases for J; bases not matched to a gene: 10. The CDR3 nucleotides are TGTGCCAGCAGCTTAAACGCGTGGGCTAGCGGGCAAGAGACCCAGTACTTC. This encodes CASSLNAWASGQETQYF.

This clonotype was observed a few times. The chain has TRBV7-7 and TRBJ2-5; D is perhaps TRBD2 (6 bases). The CDR3 loop spans 12 amino acids. Germline V CDR1 and CDR2: SSHAT, FNYEAQ (reference sequence). CDR3 nucleotide sequence: TGTGCTAGCGGATCAGCCTCCGGGACCCAGTACTTC. As protein: CASGSASGTQYF.

This clonotype was seen a few times. The chain has TRBV5-1 and TRBJ2-7; D call uncertain. Germline CDR1 is SGHRS and CDR2 is YFSETQ. The CDR3 covers 12 residues. V lost 4 bases and J lost 3, with 8 bases in between. This CDR3 is CASSGELYEQYF. CDR3 nucleotides: TGCGCCAGCAGCGGGGAACTCTACGAGCAGTACTTC.

The rearrangement uses TRBV11-2 and TRBJ2-7; 10 nucleotides agree with TRBD2. The CDR3 covers 13 residues. CDR1 and CDR2 (germline): SGHAT, FQNNGV. The V segment lost 2 bases and the J segment 6 bases; nucleotides outside the gene matches: 1. The DNA of the CDR3 is TGTGCCAGCAGCTTAAGCGGGAGGGCCGAGCAGTACTTC. It yields the protein CASSLSGRAEQYF.

The V call is TRBV6-5, the J call TRBJ1-2; maybe TRBD1 (5 bases). This CDR3 region has 13 residues. Germline CDR1 and CDR2: MNHEY and SVGAGI. Trimming took off 0 bases at V and 8 bases at J, with 10 bases between the two ends. This chain's CDR3 is CASSYSGWGGYTF. CDR3 bases: TGTGCCAGCAGTTACTCGGGGTGGGGCGGCTACACCTTC.

This clonotype showed up just once. This rearrangement joins TRBV4-1 to TRBJ1-2, with D possibly being TRBD1 (5 bases). The CDR3 contains 15 residues. The germline CDR1 and CDR2 sequences are MGHRA and YSYEKL. The V and J ends lost 5 bases and 2 bases respectively, with 15 bases between them. CDR3 DNA sequence: TGCGCCAGCAGCATAAGTCCGGGACGGAACTATGGCTACACCTTC. This translates into CASSISPGRNYGYTF.

This clonotype was counted only a few times. The chain carries TRBV12-3 or TRBV12-4 and TRBJ2-5; D uncertain. Trimming took 5 bases from V and 5 from J, leaving 18 bases between them. The CDR3 is 15 residues long. CDR3 protein: CASSLRTGRMETQYF. CDR3 bases: TGTGCCAGCAGTCTCCGGACCGGGCGGATGGAGACCCAGTACTTC.

This clonotype has only a few counts. The chain carries TRBV7-3 and TRBJ2-1, with 9 bases fitting TRBD2. CDR3 size: 16 residues. The junction had 11 bases not matched to a gene; V was cut back by 2 bases and J by 9 bases. CDR1 and CDR2 (germline): SGHTA, FQGTGA. CDR3 protein: CASSLAVREGLGEQFF. The DNA for the CDR3 is TGTGCCAGCAGCTTAGCGGTGCGGGAGGGCCTAGGTGAGCAGTTCTTC.

This clonotype occurred many times. The rearrangement links TRBV20-1 to TRBJ1-1; D gene unclear. Trimming pared 2 bases from V and 1 base from J, leaving 8 bases between. CDR3 length: 13 residues. Germline V gene data show CDR1 as DFQATT and CDR2 as SNEGSKA (reference sequence). The CDR3 region has the DNA TGCAGTGCTAGACATTTGTGGAACACTGAAGCTTTCTTT. Its translation: CSARHLWNTEAFF.

This clonotype was observed a few times. The chain recombines TRBV4-1 with TRBJ2-3; D is possibly TRBD1 or TRBD2 (5 bases each). This CDR3 contains 15 residues. The V gene's germline CDR1 is MGHRA and CDR2 YSYEKL. V lost 3 bases and J lost 4, with 14 bases in between. CDR3 sequence reads: CASSQVVRGADTQYF. CDR3 nucleotides: TGCGCCAGCAGCCAGGTCGTGAGGGGCGCAGATACGCAGTATTTT.

The CDR3 nucleotides are TGTGCCACCAGTGATTTGGTTGGAGCGGGAGCTGGCAATGAGCAGTTCTTC. Its translation is CATSDLVGAGAGNEQFF. This chain connects TRBV24-1 to TRBJ2-1; 8 nucleotides match TRBD2. The CDR3 loop spans 17 amino acids. Trimming at V came to 0 bases and at J to 6 bases, leaving 9 bases not matched to a gene. Germline CDR1 KGHDR, CDR2 SFDVKD.

V gene TRBV29-1 combines with J gene TRBJ1-3; D is undetermined. The CDR3 is 13 amino acids. Germline V gene lookup returns CDR1 SQVTM and CDR2 ANQGSEA. V gave up 5 bases and J gave up 3 bases, with 11 bases separating them. CDR3 nucleotides: TGCAGCGTTAGTTCCAGTAATGGAAACACCATATATTTT. This gives the protein CSVSSSNGNTIYF.

This clonotype was found many times. The rearrangement uses TRBV5-5 and TRBJ2-6, with unresolved D. V was clipped by 1 base and J by 0 bases, with 5 bases between them. This CDR3 region has 15 residues. Germline lookup yields CDR1 SGHKS and CDR2 YYEKEE (reference sequence). CDR3 coding DNA: TGTGCCAGCAGCTTGAGGTTCTCTGGGGCCAACGTCCTGACTTTC. This sequence encodes CASSLRFSGANVLTF.

The rearrangement links TRBV11-2 to TRBJ1-1; D gene ambiguous. This CDR3 comprises 14 residues. Deletions cut 5 bases from V and 3 bases from J, with 13 bases between. CDR1 and CDR2 from the germline V gene are SGHAT and FQNNGV. CDR3 nucleotides: TGTGCCAGCAGCATTGGGGTTAGGGACACTGAAGCTTTCTTT. Its translation is CASSIGVRDTEAFF. The full variable domain, rest sourced from reference TRBV11-2 and TRBJ1-1, is EAGVAQSPRYKIIEKRQSVAFWCNPISGHATLYWYQQILGQGPKLLIQFQNNGVVDDSQLPKDRFSAERLKGVDSTLKIQPAKLEDSAVYLCASSIGVRDTEAFFGQGTRLTVV.

As DNA, the CDR3 is TGTGCCTGGAATGGTAACACTGAAGCTTTCTTT. Translation gives CAWNGNTEAFF. This chain uses TRBV30 with TRBJ1-1; D gene ambiguous. Trimming left V 4 bases short and J 2 bases short, with 5 bases between. The CDR3 extends over 11 amino acids. Germline V gives CDR1 GTSNPN, CDR2 SVGIG (reference sequence).

The chain is built from TRBV7-9 and TRBJ1-1, with D uncertain. Germline assignment: CDR1 SEHNR and CDR2 FQNEAQ (reference sequence). CDR3 length: 13 residues. Deletions cut 5 bases from V and 1 base from J, with 8 bases between. CDR3 amino acids: CASSKPGNTEAFF. DNA for the CDR3: TGTGCCAGCAGCAAACCTGGGAACACTGAAGCTTTCTTT.

A few counts support this clonotype. This sequence joins TRBV15 and TRBJ2-3; a possible D gene is TRBD2 (6 bases). V shed 8 bases and J shed 5 bases, with 17 bases lying between them. Germline-derived CDR1 and CDR2 are LNHNV and YYDKDF (reference sequence). The CDR3 covers 14 residues. CDR3 loop: CATSPGTWGDTQYF. As DNA, the CDR3 is TGTGCCACCTCCCCGGGGACTTGGGGAGATACGCAGTATTTT.

The rearrangement joins TRBV6-5 to TRBJ1-3; 12 nucleotides agree with TRBD1. The CDR3 runs 20 residues. V gave up 6 bases and J gave up 3 bases; unmatched junction bases: 18. The germline gives CDR1 MNHEY, CDR2 SVGAGI. In DNA, the CDR3 is TGTGCCAGCAGCCGCTCCTCAGTCCCGGGACAGGGGGCAGGTGGAAACACCATATATTTT. Its translation is CASSRSSVPGQGAGGNTIYF.

This clonotype was recorded a few times. V and J are TRBV6-5 and TRBJ2-7, with 11 bases fitting TRBD2. There are 14 residues in the CDR3. Trimming cost V 5 bases and J 4 bases; bases outside gene matches: 4. Germline V gives CDR1 MNHEY, CDR2 SVGAGI. The DNA of the CDR3 is TGTGCCAGCAGTCCGGGACTAGCGGAATACGAGCAGTACTTC. It codes for CASSPGLAEYEQYF.

The chain uses TRBV7-9 and TRBJ2-7, with TRBD1 matching 7 bases. The CDR3 has 14 amino acids. V shed 1 base and J 2 bases; nucleotides not matched to a gene: 2. CDR1 and CDR2 (germline): SEHNR, FQNEAQ (reference sequence). CDR3 amino acids: CASSLGDRPYEQYF. The CDR3 bases are TGTGCCAGCAGCTTAGGGGACAGACCCTACGAGCAGTACTTC.

This clonotype was picked up a small number of times. The chain carries TRBV5-6 and TRBJ2-1; tentatively, D is TRBD2 (5 bases). CDR3 size: 16 residues. Germline CDR1 and CDR2: SGHDT and YYEEEE. V was clipped by 0 bases and J by 0 bases, with 10 bases between them. In DNA, the CDR3 is TGTGCCAGCAGCTTGGCCTGGGAGAGCTCCTACAATGAGCAGTTCTTC. Its protein is CASSLAWESSYNEQFF.

The rearrangement uses TRBV7-9 and TRBJ1-3; TRBD1 agrees at 10 bases. The length of the CDR3 is 17 residues. V trimming: 4 bases; J trimming: 3 bases; junction bases outside the gene matches: 9. Germline V gene data show CDR1 as SEHNR and CDR2 as FQNEAQ (reference sequence). CDR3 DNA: TGTGCCAGCAGCTCGCGAAGGGGACAGGGGTATGGAAACACCATATATTTT. It specifies CASSSRRGQGYGNTIYF. Supplemented by reference TRBV7-9 and TRBJ1-3, the full variable domain reads DTGVSQNPRHKITKRGQNVTFRCDPISEHNRLYWYRQTLGQGPEFLTYFQNEAQLEKSRLLSDRFSAERPKGSFSTLEIQRTEQGDSAMYLCASSSRRGQGYGNTIYFGEGSWLTVV.

There are a few counts of this clonotype. The CDR3: CASRPQSGSGETQYF. The DNA for the CDR3 is TGTGCCAGCCGACCCCAAAGCGGGAGTGGAGAGACCCAGTACTTC. The V and J genes are TRBV2 and TRBJ2-5; 8 bases fit TRBD2. CDR3 length: 15 residues. Germline assignment: CDR1 SNHLY and CDR2 FYNNEI. V dropped 8 bases and J dropped 4; count of bases not matched to a gene: 12. Filled out from reference TRBV2 and TRBJ2-5, the complete variable domain reads EPEVTQTPSHQVTQMGQEVILRCVPISNHLYFYWYRQILGQKVEFLVSFYNNEISEKSEIFDDQFSVERPDGSNFTLKIRSTKLEDSAMYFCASRPQSGSGETQYFGPGTRLLVL.

This clonotype was seen only a few times. The chain recombines TRBV5-5 with TRBJ2-2, with 7 bases fitting TRBD2. Trimming at V came to 1 base and at J to 11 bases, leaving 8 bases not matched to a gene. This CDR3 region has 14 residues. Germline-derived CDR1 and CDR2 are SGHKS and YYEKEE (reference sequence). Written as DNA, the CDR3 is TGTGCCAGCAGCTTGTCTACGGGGGGAACAGAGCTGTTTTTT. Protein product: CASSLSTGGTELFF.

This clonotype was seen only a few times. The V call is TRBV7-3, the J call TRBJ2-1, with TRBD2 identical over 8 bases. The CDR3 is made up of 17 amino acids. J lost 0 bases, V lost 8 bases, and 12 bases had no gene match. CDR1 and CDR2 (germline): SGHTA, FQGTGA. CDR3 DNA: TGTGCCAGCTCGGGGGGGCGGGAGTCGAGCTCCTACAATGAGCAGTTCTTC. Its protein product is CASSGGRESSSYNEQFF.

This clonotype was counted only a few times. The chain is built from TRBV11-2 and TRBJ2-1; D is possibly TRBD2 (6 bases). Germline values: CDR1 SGHAT, CDR2 FQNNGV. The CDR3 has 17 amino acids. V lost 2 bases and J 3 bases, leaving 17 bases between the germline ends. The CDR3 nucleotides read TGTGCCAGCAGCTTACCCCCTGGACGGCGGGACTACAATGAGCAGTTCTTC. It specifies CASSLPPGRRDYNEQFF.

This clonotype was seen a handful of times. J is TRBJ2-3 and V is TRBV7-2; D remains ambiguous. V was shortened by 5 bases and J by 1 base, with 13 bases between the two germline ends. Germline CDR1 SGHTA, CDR2 FQGNSA. The CDR3 is 15 residues long. The CDR3 protein is CASSNKGRRTDTQYF. The CDR3 DNA follows: TGTGCCAGCAGCAATAAAGGCCGCCGCACAGATACGCAGTATTTT. Complete variable domain (other parts from reference TRBV7-2 and TRBJ2-3): GAGVSQSPSNKVTEKGKDVELRCDPISGHTALYWYRQSLGQGLEFLIYFQGNSAPDKSGLPSDRFSAERTGGSVSTLTIQRTQQEDSAVYLCASSNKGRRTDTQYFGPGTRLTVL.

J is TRBJ1-1 and V is TRBV20-1; tentatively, D is TRBD1 (6 bases). Trimming left V 1 base short and J 1 base short, with 13 bases between. Germline loops: CDR1 DFQATT, CDR2 SNEGSKA (reference sequence). The CDR3 sequence is 15 residues long. Here the CDR3 reads CSARAKGHPNTEAFF. The CDR3, as DNA: TGCAGTGCTAGAGCGAAGGGACACCCGAACACTGAAGCTTTCTTT.